The TCR beta chain under discussion was sequenced for a study of Ad26.COV2.S vaccination and SARS-CoV-2 variants. This CDR3 has 12 amino acids. CDR1 and CDR2 (germline): MNHNY, SVGAGI (reference sequence). V gave up 4 bases and J gave up 5 bases, with 8 bases separating them. Libraries were prepared by immunoSEQ multiplex PCR; TCRdb keeps only in-frame clonotypes and omits some of them. The sample carries around 450,000 clones, about 91% recorded once. The treatment was: about 20 received Ad26.COV2.S at low or high dose, single or two shots; 5 received placebo; per-sample allocation not given. After the first vaccine or placebo injection, samples were drawn on day 63.

V usage is TRBV6-6 and J usage is TRBJ2-5; D is perhaps TRBD1 (5 bases). The TCR was taken from a person aged 18-65 years who received the Ad26.COV2.S COVID-19 vaccine or a placebo. The sample consisted of peripheral blood, taken in a trial of Ad26.COV2.S vaccine versus placebo. The CDR3 spells CASSSAGETQYF. The CDR3 DNA reads TGTGCCAGCAGTTCTGCAGGGGAGACCCAGTACTTC.